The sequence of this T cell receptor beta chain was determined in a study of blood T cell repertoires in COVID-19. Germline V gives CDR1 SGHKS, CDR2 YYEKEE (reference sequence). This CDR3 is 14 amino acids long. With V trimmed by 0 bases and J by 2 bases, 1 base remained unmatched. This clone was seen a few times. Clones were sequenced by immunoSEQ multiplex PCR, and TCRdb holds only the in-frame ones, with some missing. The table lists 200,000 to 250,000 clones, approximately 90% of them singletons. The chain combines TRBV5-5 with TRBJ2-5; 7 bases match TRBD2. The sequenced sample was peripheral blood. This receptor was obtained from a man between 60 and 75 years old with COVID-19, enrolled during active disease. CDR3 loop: CASSLGGGQETQYF. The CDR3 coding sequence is TGTGCCAGCAGCTTGGGGGGAGGGCAAGAGACCCAGTACTTC.